This paragraph covers one TCR beta chain sequence. Three rounds of nested PCR, following a modified ARM-PCR protocol, produced the TCRbeta library. In TCRdb, the multiplex PCR reads were re-called with MiXCR into one record per CDR3 protein. The table records about 110,000 distinct CDR3 sequences, 50% to 70% of them present only once. This specimen belongs to a study of tumor and adjacent non-tumor tissue in lung cancer. As for the study in general: Samples averaged roughly 4.4 million productive TCRbeta reads each.

V lost 4 bases and J lost 1; bases outside the gene matches: 7. Germline CDR1 and CDR2: SGHKS and YYEKEE (reference sequence). This CDR3 has 15 amino acids. This sample's RNA came from whole unsorted tissue. More than 3 cm separated this lung sample from the edge of the tumor. Donors were chemotherapy-naive, newly diagnosed lung cancer surgical patients in China, August–November 2014. The chain links TRBV5-5 to TRBJ2-7; 8 bases line up with TRBD2. Sequencing was carried out using distant non-tumor lung tissue. This sequence originates from a man aged 55 to 70 with non-small cell lung cancer. The CDR3 is CASSMGLVTSYEQYF. CDR3 DNA: TGTGCCAGCAGCATGGGACTAGTGACTTCCTACGAGCAGTACTTC.